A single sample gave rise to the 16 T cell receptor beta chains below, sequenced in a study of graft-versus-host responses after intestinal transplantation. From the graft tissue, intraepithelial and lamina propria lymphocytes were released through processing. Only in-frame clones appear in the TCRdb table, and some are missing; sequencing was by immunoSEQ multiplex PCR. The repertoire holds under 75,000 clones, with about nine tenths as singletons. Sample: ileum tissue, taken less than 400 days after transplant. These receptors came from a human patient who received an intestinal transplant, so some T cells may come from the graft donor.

CDR3 loop: CASSPFGGVNTGELFF. In nucleotides, the CDR3 is TGTGCCAGCAGCCCCTTCGGGGGCGTTAACACCGGGGAGCTGTTTTTT. V is TRBV7-9 and J is TRBJ2-2; D might be TRBD1 or TRBD2, each matching 6 bases. The CDR3 sequence is 16 residues long. V lost 5 bases and J lost 2, with 15 bases in between. In germline, CDR1 is SEHNR, CDR2 FQNEAQ (reference sequence).

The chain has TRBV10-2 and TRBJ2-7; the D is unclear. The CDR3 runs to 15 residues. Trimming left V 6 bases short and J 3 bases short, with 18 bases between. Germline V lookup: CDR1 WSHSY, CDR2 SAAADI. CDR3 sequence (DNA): TGCGCCAGCAGAACTGAGGCCGGCATCCGCTACGAGCAGTACTTC. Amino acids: CASRTEAGIRYEQYF.

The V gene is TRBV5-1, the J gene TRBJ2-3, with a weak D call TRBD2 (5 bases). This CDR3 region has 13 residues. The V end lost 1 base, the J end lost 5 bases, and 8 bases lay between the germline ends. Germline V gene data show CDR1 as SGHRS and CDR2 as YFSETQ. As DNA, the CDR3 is TGCGCCAGCAGCTTGTTTGGGAGAGATACGCAGTATTTT. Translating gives CASSLFGRDTQYF.

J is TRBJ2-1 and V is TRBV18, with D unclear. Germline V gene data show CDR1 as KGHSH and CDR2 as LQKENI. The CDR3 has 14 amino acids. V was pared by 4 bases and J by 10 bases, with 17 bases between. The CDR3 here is CASSRVASPVEQFF. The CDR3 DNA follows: TGTGCCAGCTCACGAGTAGCCAGTCCAGTCGAGCAGTTCTTC.

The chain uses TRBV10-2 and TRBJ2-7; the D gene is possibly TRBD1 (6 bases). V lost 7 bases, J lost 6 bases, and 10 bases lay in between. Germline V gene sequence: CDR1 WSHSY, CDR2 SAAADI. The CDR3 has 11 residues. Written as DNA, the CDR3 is TGCGCCAGCATACTGGGGGCCGAGCAGTACTTC. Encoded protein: CASILGAEQYF.

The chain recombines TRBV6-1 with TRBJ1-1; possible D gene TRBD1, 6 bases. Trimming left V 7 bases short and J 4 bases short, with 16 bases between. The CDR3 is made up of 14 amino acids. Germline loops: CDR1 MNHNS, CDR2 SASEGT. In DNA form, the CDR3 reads TGTGCCAGCATGGGGGGGCGCCGAGGCACTGAAGCTTTCTTT. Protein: CASMGGRRGTEAFF.

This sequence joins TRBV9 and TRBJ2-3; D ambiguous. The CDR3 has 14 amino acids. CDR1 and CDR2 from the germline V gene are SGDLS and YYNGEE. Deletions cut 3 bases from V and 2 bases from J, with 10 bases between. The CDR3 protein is CASSEEGSTDTQYF. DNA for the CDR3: TGTGCCAGCAGCGAGGAAGGGTCCACAGATACGCAGTATTTT.

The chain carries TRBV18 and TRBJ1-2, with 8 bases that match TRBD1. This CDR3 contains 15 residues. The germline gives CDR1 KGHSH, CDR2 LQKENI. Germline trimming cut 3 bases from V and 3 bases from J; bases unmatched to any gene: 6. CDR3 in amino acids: CASSPNGQGDYGYTF. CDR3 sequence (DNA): TGTGCCAGCTCACCCAACGGACAGGGAGACTATGGCTACACCTTC.

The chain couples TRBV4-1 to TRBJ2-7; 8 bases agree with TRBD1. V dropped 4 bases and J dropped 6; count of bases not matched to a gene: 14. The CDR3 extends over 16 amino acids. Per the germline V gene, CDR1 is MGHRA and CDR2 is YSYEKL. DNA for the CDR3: TGCGCCAGCAGCCCGGATCAGGGGGCGCGGGGAATCGAGCAGTACTTC. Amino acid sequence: CASSPDQGARGIEQYF.

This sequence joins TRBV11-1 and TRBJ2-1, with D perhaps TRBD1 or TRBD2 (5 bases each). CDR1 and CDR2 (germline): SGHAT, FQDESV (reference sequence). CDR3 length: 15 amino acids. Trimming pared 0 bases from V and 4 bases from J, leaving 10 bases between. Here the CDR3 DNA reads TGTGCCAGCAGCTTAGCGGGAGCAGGGTACAATGAGCAGTTCTTC. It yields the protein CASSLAGAGYNEQFF.

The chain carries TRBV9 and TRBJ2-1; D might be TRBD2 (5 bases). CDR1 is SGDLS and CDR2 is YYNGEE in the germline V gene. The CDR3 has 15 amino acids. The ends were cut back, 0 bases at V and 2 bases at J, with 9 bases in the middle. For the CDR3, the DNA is TGTGCCAGCAGCGTAGAAGCGGCCACCTACAATGAGCAGTTCTTC. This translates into CASSVEAATYNEQFF.

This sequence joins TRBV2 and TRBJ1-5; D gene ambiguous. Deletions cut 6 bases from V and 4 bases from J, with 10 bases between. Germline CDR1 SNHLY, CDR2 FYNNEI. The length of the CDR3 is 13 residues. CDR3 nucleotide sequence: TGTGCCAGCAGCCGGGCGGAAAATCAGCCCCAGCATTTT. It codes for CASSRAENQPQHF.

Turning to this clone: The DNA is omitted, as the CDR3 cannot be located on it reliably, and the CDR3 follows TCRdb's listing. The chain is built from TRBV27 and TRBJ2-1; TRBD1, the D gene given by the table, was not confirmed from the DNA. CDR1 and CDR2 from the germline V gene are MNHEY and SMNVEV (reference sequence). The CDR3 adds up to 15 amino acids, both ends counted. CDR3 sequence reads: CASSSGQYFGNEQFF.

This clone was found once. Written as DNA, the CDR3 is TGTGCCAGCTCACCAACTAGCGGAAACAATGAGCAGTTCTTC. Its protein product is CASSPTSGNNEQFF. V is TRBV18 and J is TRBJ2-1; 8 bases line up with TRBD2. V trimming: 2 bases; J trimming: 5 bases; junction bases outside the gene matches: 2. The germline V gene has CDR1 KGHSH and CDR2 LQKENI. The CDR3 totals 14 residues.

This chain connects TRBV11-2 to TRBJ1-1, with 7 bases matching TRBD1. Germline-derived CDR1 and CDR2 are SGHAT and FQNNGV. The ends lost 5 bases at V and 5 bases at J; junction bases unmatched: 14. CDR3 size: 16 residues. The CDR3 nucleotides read TGTGCCAGCAGCCCCTATCGAAGGGACAGAGAGACTGAAGCTTTCTTT. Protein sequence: CASSPYRRDRETEAFF.

The CDR3 region is CASSSGTGVIVELFF. The CDR3 DNA reads as TGTGCCAGCAGTTCCGGGACAGGGGTAATCGTGGAGCTGTTTTTT. This rearrangement joins TRBV6-6 to TRBJ2-2, with TRBD1 matching over 10 bases. CDR3 length: 15 amino acids. Trimming removed 4 bases from V and 10 bases from J; junction bases left unmatched: 9. Germline V CDR1 and CDR2: MNHNY, SVGAGI (reference sequence).